These T cell receptor beta chains were read from a single sample in a study of T cell clonotyping in hematopoietic cell transplantation. Produced via immunoSEQ multiplex PCR; TCRdb's table is partial and in-frame only. There are over 5,000 clones in the sample; 85% to 95% occur only once, and approximately 48% lies in the top ten. The sequences come from peripheral blood mononuclear cells, collected 100 days after allogeneic stem cell transplant. Every receptor here comes from a female patient aged 45-60 years who had an allogeneic stem cell transplant from an unrelated donor, so T cells may come from the graft donor. Some clones in this sample may be carry-over from other donors' samples. The conserved cysteine and the conserved F or W are not part of the CDR3 here. The order of the fields is V gene, clone size, CDR3 protein. Some rows have no size entry. The others give once, few or many, or a class for an expanded clone.

TRBV10-3,NA,AISVPGTSRGYT
TRBV11-2,once,ASSMTGLTEAF
TRBV7-6,NA,ASSLMRGGSVETQY
TRBV7-6,NA,ASSPSQVSSGNTIY
TRBV5-8,NA,ASTALGTQSSPLH
TRBV7-8,NA,ASSPDDFYGNQPQH
TRBV19,NA,ASSGVPTVTQPQH
TRBV6-5,NA,ASSSGQELAGYT
TRBV19,NA,ASSTGSGPDNSPLH
TRBV30,NA,AWIRGQGNSGNTIY
TRBV2,few,ASRAETPETQY
TRBV5-1,NA,ASSPGSAGLEGYT
TRBV10-3,NA,AISGQINQPQH
TRBV6-5,NA,ASSYSPGPMNTEAF
TRBV6-7,NA,ASRLRDSPLH
TRBV7-6,NA,ASSSQGEGLNSPLH
TRBV4-1,NA,ASSQDRGTYNEQF
TRBV29-1,NA,SVYGLYGYT
TRBV5-1,NA,ASSFDKTYEQY
TRBV7-9,NA,ASSLAFRGQYNEQF
TRBV20-1,NA,SALFGYGYT
TRBV9,NA,ASSAGDRNTGELF
TRBV25-1,NA,ASSRLQGLRGQY
TRBV4-1,large,ASSQDLSLGQDSGNTIY
TRBV14,NA,ASSAYDRGEAF
TRBV10-3,NA,AISESGQGRNEQY
TRBV10-3,NA,AISESAEGNTIY
TRBV5-1,NA,ASSVTSGANVLT
TRBV7-8,once,ASSSMQANEQF
TRBV7-8,NA,ASSFAVVAGGANTGELF
TRBV9,NA,ASSVEGSGANVLT
TRBV4-1,NA,ASSQEEMSYEQY
TRBV5-1,NA,ASRADRWETQY
TRBV6-5,NA,ASSYSTGGDGYT
TRBV7-7,once,ASSRYYGQPQH
TRBV6-6,NA,ASSSGGGSSYEQY
TRBV9,NA,ASASGGGGNTQY
TRBV19,NA,ASSRQGDNEQF
TRBV2,NA,ASSDGGPREQY
TRBV29-1,NA,SVKSGRVETQY
TRBV7-9,NA,ASSSFDRTYGYT
TRBV19,NA,ASNGYT
TRBV6-5,once,ASSYSTGQGFGEQF
TRBV5-6,NA,ASNPIAGGYNEQF
TRBV7-9,once,ASSSHGRGRGDYGYT
TRBV7-9,once,ASSRSQGRPEAF
TRBV5-6,NA,ASSPRQGREQY
TRBV27,NA,ASRSERGTSRDEQY
TRBV27,NA,ASRPGQGMGKLF
TRBV6-6,once,ASTDRVQANYGYT
TRBV6-5,NA,ASRPQTGVFETQY
TRBV5-8,NA,ASSLDPNTEAF
TRBV30,NA,AWKGIGGYEQY
TRBV7-8,NA,ASSLDWRGGGYT
TRBV7-6,NA,ASSLAGWGNEQF
TRBV5-1,NA,ASSLSQGSYEQY
TRBV6-1,NA,ASSVQGQADGYT
TRBV30,NA,AWSQAGANVLT
TRBV4-1,once,ASSQYTENQPQH
TRBV6-4,NA,ASSDGRTGGGTDTQY